This passage covers 32 T cell receptor beta chains from one sample sequenced in a study of blood T cell repertoires in COVID-19. Using immunoSEQ multiplex PCR, the repertoire was profiled, and TCRdb retains in-frame clones only, with some absent. In the table there are 250,000 to 300,000 clones, nearly 90% of which are singletons. The material sequenced was PBMCs or T cells enriched from blood (not recorded which). Receptors were obtained from a woman in her forties or fifties who had been exposed to COVID-19.

In regard to this clone: A read error may account for a junction end that differs from germline. The chain combines TRBV28 with TRBJ1-2; TRBD1 might be the D (6 bases). This CDR3 has 13 amino acids. Germline CDR1 MDHEN, CDR2 SYDVKM. The CDR3 sequence is CATSRQAHYGYTF. The CDR3 nucleotides are TGTGCCACCAGTAGACAGGCCCACTATGGCTACACCTTC.

This clone turned up a few times. The CDR3 DNA sequence: TGTGCCAGCAGCCTAGGACAGCTTCATCAGCCCCAGCATTTT. It yields the protein CASSLGQLHQPQHF. The chain is built from TRBV3-1 (or the pseudogene TRBV3-2) and TRBJ1-5, with D possibly matching TRBD1 (6 bases). V lost 4 bases to trimming and J lost 5 bases, with 12 bases between them. The germline gives CDR1 LGHDT, CDR2 YNNKEL (reference sequence). This CDR3 is 14 amino acids long.

The chain couples TRBV20-1 to TRBJ1-3; maybe TRBD1 (5 bases). The CDR3 length is 14 residues. Trimming took 5 bases from V and 0 from J, leaving 11 bases between them. Germline V gene data show CDR1 as DFQATT and CDR2 as SNEGSKA (reference sequence). CDR3 DNA sequence: TGCAGTGCTCGTGACAGTTACTCTGGAAACACCATATATTTT. Its protein product is CSARDSYSGNTIYF.

The chain joins TRBV28 to TRBJ2-5; perhaps TRBD1 as D (6 bases). The CDR3 totals 15 residues. Trimming stripped 6 bases from V and 1 base from J, with 15 bases between. The V gene's germline CDR1 is MDHEN and CDR2 SYDVKM. CDR3 residues: CASSETQGPQETQYF. CDR3 sequence (DNA): TGTGCCAGCAGCGAAACCCAGGGGCCCCAAGAGACCCAGTACTTC.

The CDR3 spells CASSSGATDTQYF. The CDR3, as DNA: TGTGCCAGCTCAAGCGGTGCCACAGATACGCAGTATTTT. The chain links TRBV18 to TRBJ2-3; weak D call: TRBD2 (5 bases). Trimming pared 5 bases from V and 2 bases from J, leaving 8 bases between. Germline assignment: CDR1 KGHSH and CDR2 LQKENI. This CDR3 region has 13 residues.

The V call is TRBV19, the J call TRBJ1-6; tentative D call: TRBD1 (6 bases). The CDR3 runs to 17 residues. The germline CDR1 and CDR2 sequences are LNHDA and SQIVND (reference sequence). Trimming shortened V by 5 bases and J by 0 bases, and 14 bases separated the two germline ends. The CDR3 sequence is CASSGPTGSSYNSPLHF. CDR3 DNA sequence: TGTGCCAGTAGTGGGCCTACAGGGAGCTCCTATAATTCACCCCTCCACTTT.

The chain combines TRBV5-4 with TRBJ1-1; possibly TRBD1 for D (5 bases). V was trimmed by 7 bases and J by 6 bases, leaving 19 bases between them. The length of the CDR3 is 14 residues. Germline CDR1 and CDR2: SGHNT and YYREEE (reference sequence). For the CDR3, the DNA is TGTGCCAGCGGCATCGGGGGGGTACGCTCTGAAGCTTTCTTT. Its translation: CASGIGGVRSEAFF.

The chain has TRBV30 and TRBJ1-1, with TRBD1 identical over 7 bases. This CDR3 has 14 amino acids. The germline V gene has CDR1 GTSNPN and CDR2 SVGIG (reference sequence). V was pared by 4 bases and J by 2 bases, with 7 bases of the junction left unmatched. In DNA form, the CDR3 reads TGTGCCTGGAATACCGGGACAGCCAACACTGAAGCTTTCTTT. This codes for CAWNTGTANTEAFF.

This chain joins TRBV5-1 and TRBJ2-2; 7 positions agree with TRBD1. CDR3 size: 13 residues. The germline gives CDR1 SGHRS, CDR2 YFSETQ. J lost 7 bases, V lost 1 base, and 1 base had no gene match. The CDR3 is CASSLTGVGELFF. The CDR3 DNA reads as TGCGCCAGCAGCTTGACAGGGGTCGGGGAGCTGTTTTTT.

V gene TRBV2 combines with J gene TRBJ2-3; 11 bases fit TRBD2. CDR3 size: 15 residues. Germline V gene lookup returns CDR1 SNHLY and CDR2 FYNNEI. Trimming at V came to 4 bases and at J to 6 bases, leaving 6 bases not matched to a gene. The CDR3 sequence: CASSGGLAERDTQYF. For the CDR3, the DNA is TGTGCCAGCAGTGGGGGACTAGCGGAGAGGGATACGCAGTATTTT.

This clone was counted once. The rearrangement joins TRBV7-9 to TRBJ1-1, with TRBD1 as a possible D gene (5 bases). The CDR3 consists of 15 residues. Trimming pared 0 bases from V and 1 base from J, leaving 9 bases between. The germline gives CDR1 SEHNR, CDR2 FQNEAQ (reference sequence). CDR3 sequence: CASSLADTGNTEAFF. The CDR3 coding sequence is TGTGCCAGCAGCTTAGCTGATACAGGGAACACTGAAGCTTTCTTT.

The chain employs TRBV9 and TRBJ2-2; D not resolved. The CDR3 covers 16 residues. Germline CDR1 reads SGDLS; CDR2 reads YYNGEE. The germline V and J ends were trimmed by 1 base and 4 bases, with 14 bases remaining between them. The CDR3 region has the DNA TGTGCCAGCAGCGTAAACACGGAACTATCCACCGGGGAGCTGTTTTTT. Translation: CASSVNTELSTGELFF. The full variable domain, with the rest looked up from reference TRBV9 and TRBJ2-2, is DSGVTQTPKHLITATGQRVTLRCSPRSGDLSVYWYQQSLDQGLQFLIQYYNGEERAKGNILERFSAQQFPDLHSELNLSSLELGDSALYFCASSVNTELSTGELFFGEGSRLTVL.

This clone came up once. V usage is TRBV12-2 and J usage is TRBJ1-2. TRBV12-2 is a pseudogene. There are 15 residues in the CDR3. The CDR3 reads CASRLPLAANYGYTF. The CDR3 DNA is TGTGCAAGTCGCTTACCCCTGGCGGCTAACTATGGCTACACCTTC.

This chain connects TRBV29-1 to TRBJ2-1; the D gene is possibly TRBD2 (5 bases). Germline values: CDR1 SQVTM, CDR2 ANQGSEA. The CDR3 spans 18 residues. Trimming took off 1 base at V and 5 bases at J, with 24 bases between the two ends. DNA for the CDR3: TGCAGCGTTGAAGGCGGGTTCGAACCCAAGTCGTCGGACAATGAGCAGTTCTTC. This translates into CSVEGGFEPKSSDNEQFF.

The genes are TRBV10-3 and TRBJ2-5, with a possible D match to TRBD1 (5 bases). V lost 4 bases to trimming and J lost 3 bases, with 12 bases between them. The CDR3 loop spans 14 amino acids. Germline V gene data show CDR1 as ENHRY and CDR2 as SYGVKD. The DNA for the CDR3 is TGTGCCATCAGTGTGGGGCCTGGGGAAGAGACCCAGTACTTC. Encoded protein: CAISVGPGEETQYF.

This clone was detected a few times. V gene TRBV18 combines with J gene TRBJ1-2, with 7 bases aligning to TRBD1. Trimming took 4 bases from V and 3 from J; bases not matched to a gene: 5. From germline, CDR1 is KGHSH and CDR2 LQKENI. The CDR3 totals 14 residues. DNA for the CDR3: TGTGCCAGCTCACAACAGGGGACCCACTATGGCTACACCTTC. This translates into CASSQQGTHYGYTF.

The chain's CDR3 is CASSPPGTRNTIYF. CDR3 in DNA: TGTGCCAGCAGCCCTCCAGGGACAAGAAACACCATATATTTT. J is TRBJ1-3 and V is TRBV28; tentative D call: TRBD1 (6 bases). Trimming pared 6 bases from V and 5 bases from J, leaving 14 bases between. Germline loops: CDR1 MDHEN, CDR2 SYDVKM. The CDR3 loop spans 14 amino acids.

The gene calls are TRBV5-6 and TRBJ1-5; a weak D match, TRBD1 (5 bases). The CDR3 sequence is 15 residues long. Germline V gives CDR1 SGHDT, CDR2 YYEEEE. Trimming pared 1 base from V and 2 bases from J, leaving 10 bases between. The CDR3 reads CASSLRGSGNQPQHF. DNA of the CDR3: TGTGCCAGCAGCTTGCGGGGGTCTGGCAATCAGCCCCAGCATTTT. The variable domain in full, completed from reference TRBV5-6 and TRBJ1-5, reads DAGVTQSPTHLIKTRGQQVTLRCSPKSGHDTVSWYQQALGQGPQFIFQYYEEEERQRGNFPDRFSGHQFPNYSSELNVNALLLGDSALYLCASSLRGSGNQPQHFGDGTRLSIL.

The CDR3 is CASSLDAGGAYNEQFF. In DNA form, the CDR3 reads TGCGCCAGCAGCTTGGATGCCGGGGGGGCTTACAATGAGCAGTTCTTC. This chain links TRBV5-1 with TRBJ2-1; 8 bases are a match to TRBD2. This CDR3 is 16 amino acids long. V lost 0 bases, J lost 4 bases, and 6 bases stayed unmatched. CDR1 is SGHRS, CDR2 YFSETQ, per germline.

The chain links TRBV11-2 to TRBJ1-2; D gene ambiguous. Trimming shortened V by 5 bases and J by 0 bases, and 19 bases separated the two germline ends. Germline assignment: CDR1 SGHAT and CDR2 FQNNGV. This CDR3 spans 17 amino acids. Here the CDR3 DNA reads TGTGCCAGCAGCCATTCCCCGACTCCCTCCCCTAACTATGGCTACACCTTC. The encoded protein is CASSHSPTPSPNYGYTF.

In its sample, this clone was seen once. V and J are TRBV28 and TRBJ1-5; the match to TRBD1 covers 7 bases. V gave up 5 bases and J gave up 0 bases; unmatched junction bases: 19. This CDR3 is 20 amino acids long. The V gene's germline CDR1 is MDHEN and CDR2 SYDVKM. Here the CDR3 DNA reads TGTGCCAGCAGTAGCATGAAGGCCAGGGGGTTCGAGTATAGCAATCAGCCCCAGCATTTT. Its protein is CASSSMKARGFEYSNQPQHF. Looking up the rest from reference TRBV28 and TRBJ1-5 gives the full variable domain: DVKVTQSSRYLVKRTGEKVFLECVQDMDHENMFWYRQDPGLGLRLIYFSYDVKMKEKGDIPEGYSVSREKKERFSLILESASTNQTSMYLCASSSMKARGFEYSNQPQHFGDGTRLSIL.

The rearrangement uses TRBV28 and TRBJ1-6, with a tentative D call TRBD1 (6 bases). The germline CDR1 and CDR2 sequences are MDHEN and SYDVKM. The CDR3 is 16 amino acids. V lost 5 bases, J lost 6 bases, and 17 bases lay in between. Here the CDR3 DNA reads TGTGCCAGCAGTACCCTCCGACAGGCGATTAATTCACCCCTCCACTTT. Encoded protein: CASSTLRQAINSPLHF.

V and J are TRBV28 and TRBJ1-2, with D possibly being TRBD1 (5 bases). The germline V gene encodes CDR1 MDHEN and CDR2 SYDVKM. The CDR3 covers 14 residues. Trimming removed 5 bases at V and 1 base at J, with 11 bases between. The CDR3 coding sequence is TGTGCCAGCAGTGGCACAGGACGTAACTATGGCTACACCTTC. It codes for CASSGTGRNYGYTF.

This rearrangement joins TRBV7-2 to TRBJ2-2; a possible D gene is TRBD1 (5 bases). Trimming stripped 5 bases from V and 3 bases from J, with 13 bases between. Per germline, CDR1 SGHTA and CDR2 FQGNSA. The CDR3 runs to 15 residues. The CDR3 is CASSPGGQHTGELFF. CDR3 nucleotides: TGTGCCAGCAGCCCCGGCGGACAACACACCGGGGAGCTGTTTTTT.

The gene calls are TRBV19 and TRBJ2-1; 7 bases agree with TRBD1. Germline values: CDR1 LNHDA, CDR2 SQIVND (reference sequence). J gave up 0 bases and V 5 bases, and 4 bases lay outside the gene matches. This CDR3 is built from 15 residues. CDR3 bases: TGTGCCAGTAGTCTTAACAGGGGCTCCTACAATGAGCAGTTCTTC. Protein sequence: CASSLNRGSYNEQFF.

The rearrangement uses TRBV28 and TRBJ2-1, with D perhaps TRBD2 (6 bases). Trimming took 6 bases from V and 0 from J, leaving 12 bases between them. Germline V gives CDR1 MDHEN, CDR2 SYDVKM. This CDR3 region has 15 residues. The CDR3 nucleotides read TGTGCCAGCAGCCTGGGGGGAAGCTCCTACAATGAGCAGTTCTTC. Translation: CASSLGGSSYNEQFF.

The V and J genes are TRBV25-1 and TRBJ2-5, with D maybe TRBD1 (5 bases). V was clipped by 5 bases and J by 5 bases, with 15 bases between them. Germline-derived CDR1 and CDR2 are MGHDK and SYGVNS. This CDR3 comprises 14 residues. This chain's CDR3 is CASSRSQVRETQYF. DNA of the CDR3: TGTGCCAGCAGTAGATCACAGGTCCGGGAGACCCAGTACTTC.

The chain couples TRBV29-1 to TRBJ2-1; 8 bases are a match to TRBD2. This CDR3 comprises 14 residues. CDR1 and CDR2 from the germline V gene are SQVTM and ANQGSEA. V lost 4 bases to trimming and J lost 4 bases; unmatched junction nucleotides: 6. The CDR3 sequence: CSVGFSGIYNEQFF. CDR3 coding DNA: TGCAGCGTTGGTTTTAGCGGGATTTACAATGAGCAGTTCTTC.

The chain couples TRBV7-9 to TRBJ2-7; possibly TRBD2 for D (6 bases). The CDR3 loop spans 13 amino acids. Germline-derived CDR1 and CDR2 are SEHNR and FQNEAQ (reference sequence). The ends were cut back, 2 bases at V and 8 bases at J, with 13 bases in the middle. The CDR3 here is CASSLRDSAKQYF. In nucleotides, the CDR3 is TGTGCCAGCAGCTTAAGGGACTCCGCCAAGCAGTACTTC.

V is TRBV4-1 and J is TRBJ2-4, with D unresolved. The CDR3 is made up of 17 amino acids. V gave up 0 bases and J gave up 0 bases, with 12 bases separating them. Germline V gene sequence: CDR1 MGHRA, CDR2 YSYEKL. CDR3 bases: TGCGCCAGCAGCCAAGATCTACTAACTCTAGCCAAAAACATTCAGTACTTC. It yields the protein CASSQDLLTLAKNIQYF.

The rearrangement links TRBV9 to TRBJ1-3, with D uncertain. The V end lost 2 bases, the J end lost 7 bases, and 16 bases lay between the germline ends. The CDR3 spans 15 residues. Germline CDR1 is SGDLS and CDR2 is YYNGEE. CDR3 residues: CASSVSGPPGNTIYF. The CDR3 DNA sequence: TGTGCCAGCAGCGTTAGCGGTCCTCCCGGGAACACCATATATTTT. The complete variable domain, with remaining parts taken from reference TRBV9 and TRBJ1-3, reads DSGVTQTPKHLITATGQRVTLRCSPRSGDLSVYWYQQSLDQGLQFLIQYYNGEERAKGNILERFSAQQFPDLHSELNLSSLELGDSALYFCASSVSGPPGNTIYFGEGSWLTVV.

The rearrangement joins TRBV30 to TRBJ1-5; D gene uncertain. The CDR3 consists of 13 residues. Trimming removed 0 bases from V and 3 bases from J, with 6 bases in between. Germline CDR1 is GTSNPN and CDR2 is SVGIG (reference sequence). The DNA for the CDR3 is TGTGCCTGGAGTGTATCGGTCAATCAGCCCCAGCATTTT. It specifies CAWSVSVNQPQHF.